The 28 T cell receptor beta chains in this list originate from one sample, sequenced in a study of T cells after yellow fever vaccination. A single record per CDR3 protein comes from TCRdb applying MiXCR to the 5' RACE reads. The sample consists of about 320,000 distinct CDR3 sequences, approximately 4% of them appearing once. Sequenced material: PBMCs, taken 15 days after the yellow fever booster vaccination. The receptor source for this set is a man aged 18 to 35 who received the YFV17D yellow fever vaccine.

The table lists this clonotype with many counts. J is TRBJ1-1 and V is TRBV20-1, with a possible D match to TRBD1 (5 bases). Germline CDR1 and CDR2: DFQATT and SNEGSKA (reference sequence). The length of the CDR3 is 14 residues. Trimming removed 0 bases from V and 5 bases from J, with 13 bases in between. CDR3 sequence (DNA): TGCAGTGCTAGAGATCCGGGGCGGGAAACTGAAGCTTTCTTT. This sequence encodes CSARDPGRETEAFF.

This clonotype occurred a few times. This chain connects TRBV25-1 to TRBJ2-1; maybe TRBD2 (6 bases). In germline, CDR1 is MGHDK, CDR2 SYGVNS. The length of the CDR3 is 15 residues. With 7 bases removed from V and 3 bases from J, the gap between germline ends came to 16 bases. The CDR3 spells CASKSAGSLYNEQFF. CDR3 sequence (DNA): TGTGCCAGCAAGAGTGCGGGGAGCCTCTACAATGAGCAGTTCTTC.

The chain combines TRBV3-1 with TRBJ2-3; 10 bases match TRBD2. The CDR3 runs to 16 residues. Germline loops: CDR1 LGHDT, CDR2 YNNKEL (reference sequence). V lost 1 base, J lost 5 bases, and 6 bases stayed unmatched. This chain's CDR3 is CASSQGAGGPVDTQYF. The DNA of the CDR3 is TGTGCCAGCAGCCAAGGAGCGGGGGGGCCCGTAGATACGCAGTATTTT.

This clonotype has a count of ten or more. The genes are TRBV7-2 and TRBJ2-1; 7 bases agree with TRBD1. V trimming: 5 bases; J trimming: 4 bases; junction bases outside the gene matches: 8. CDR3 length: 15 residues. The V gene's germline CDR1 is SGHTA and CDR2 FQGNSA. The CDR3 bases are TGTGCCAGCAGCCAGCCCGGGACAGCATACAATGAGCAGTTCTTC. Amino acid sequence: CASSQPGTAYNEQFF.

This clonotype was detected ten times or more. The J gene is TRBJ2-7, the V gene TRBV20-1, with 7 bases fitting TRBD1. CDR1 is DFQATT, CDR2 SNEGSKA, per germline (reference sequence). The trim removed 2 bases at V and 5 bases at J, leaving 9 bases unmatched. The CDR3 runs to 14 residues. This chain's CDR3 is CSARTNRGWDEQYV. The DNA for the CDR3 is TGCAGTGCTAGAACCAACAGGGGATGGGACGAGCAGTACGTC.

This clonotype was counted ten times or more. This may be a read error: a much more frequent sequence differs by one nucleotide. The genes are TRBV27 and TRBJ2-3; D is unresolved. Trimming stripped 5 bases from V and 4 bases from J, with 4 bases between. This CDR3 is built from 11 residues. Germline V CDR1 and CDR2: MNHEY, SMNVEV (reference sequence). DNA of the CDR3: TGTGCCAGCAGTCCGCCAGATACGCAGTATTTT. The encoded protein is CASSPPDTQYF.

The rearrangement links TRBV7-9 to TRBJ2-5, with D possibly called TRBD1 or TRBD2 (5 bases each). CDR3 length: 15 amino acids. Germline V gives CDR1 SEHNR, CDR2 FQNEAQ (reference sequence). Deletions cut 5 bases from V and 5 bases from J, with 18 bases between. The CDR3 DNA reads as TGTGCCAGCAGCCTACTCGAGGGGCGCACCGAGACCCAGTACTTC. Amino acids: CASSLLEGRTETQYF.

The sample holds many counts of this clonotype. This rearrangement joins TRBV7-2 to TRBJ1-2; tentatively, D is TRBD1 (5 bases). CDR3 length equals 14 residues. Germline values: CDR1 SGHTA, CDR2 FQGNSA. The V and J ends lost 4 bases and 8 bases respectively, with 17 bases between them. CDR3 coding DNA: TGTGCCAGCAGCTCCCGACAGCAAGAACGGGGCTACACCTTC. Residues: CASSSRQQERGYTF.

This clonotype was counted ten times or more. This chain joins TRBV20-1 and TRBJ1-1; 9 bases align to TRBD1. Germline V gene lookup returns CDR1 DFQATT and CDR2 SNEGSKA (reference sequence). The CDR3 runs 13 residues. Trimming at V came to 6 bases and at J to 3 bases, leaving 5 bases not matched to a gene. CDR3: CSAQTGGYTEAFF. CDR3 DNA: TGCAGTGCACAGACAGGGGGGTACACTGAAGCTTTCTTT.

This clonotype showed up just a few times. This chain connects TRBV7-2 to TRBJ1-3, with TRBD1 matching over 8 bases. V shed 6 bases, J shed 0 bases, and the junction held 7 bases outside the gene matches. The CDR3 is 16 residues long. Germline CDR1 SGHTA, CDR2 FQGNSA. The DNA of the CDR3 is TGTGCCAGCAGTTCGTTTACAGGGGGCTCTGGAAACACCATATATTTT. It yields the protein CASSSFTGGSGNTIYF.

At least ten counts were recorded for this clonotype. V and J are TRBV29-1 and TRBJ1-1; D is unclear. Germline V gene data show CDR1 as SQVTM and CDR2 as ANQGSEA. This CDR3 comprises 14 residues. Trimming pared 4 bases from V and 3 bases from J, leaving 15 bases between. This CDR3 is CSVAYRALHTEAFF. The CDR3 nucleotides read TGCAGCGTTGCTTACCGGGCCCTGCACACTGAAGCTTTCTTT.

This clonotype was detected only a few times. The CDR3 loop reads CASRFNNMGDGYTF. The CDR3 DNA sequence: TGTGCCAGCAGATTCAATAACATGGGGGATGGCTACACCTTC. V and J are TRBV28 and TRBJ1-2; a possible D gene is TRBD1 (5 bases). The ends were cut back, 6 bases at V and 6 bases at J, with 17 bases in the middle. The germline V gene has CDR1 MDHEN and CDR2 SYDVKM. This CDR3 contains 14 residues.

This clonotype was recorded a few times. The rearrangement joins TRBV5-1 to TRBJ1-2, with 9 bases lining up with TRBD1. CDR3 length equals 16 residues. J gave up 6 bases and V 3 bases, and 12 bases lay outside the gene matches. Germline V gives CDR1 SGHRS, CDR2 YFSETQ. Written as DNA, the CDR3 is TGCGCCAGCAGCTCCGGAGGGACAGGGATTTTAAATGGCTACACCTTC. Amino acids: CASSSGGTGILNGYTF.

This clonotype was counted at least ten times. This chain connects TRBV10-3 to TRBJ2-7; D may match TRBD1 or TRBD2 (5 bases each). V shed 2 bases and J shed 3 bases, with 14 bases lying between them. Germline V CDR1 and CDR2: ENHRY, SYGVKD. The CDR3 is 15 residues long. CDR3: CAISETSGPVYEQYF. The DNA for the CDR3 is TGTGCCATCAGTGAGACTTCGGGACCGGTCTACGAGCAGTACTTC.

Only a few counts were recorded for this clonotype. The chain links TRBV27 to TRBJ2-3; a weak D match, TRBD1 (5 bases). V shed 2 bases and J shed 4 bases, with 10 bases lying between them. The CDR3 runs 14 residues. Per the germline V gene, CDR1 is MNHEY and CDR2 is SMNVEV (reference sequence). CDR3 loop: CASSLKGQPDTQYF. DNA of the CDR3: TGTGCCAGCAGTTTAAAGGGGCAGCCAGATACGCAGTATTTT.

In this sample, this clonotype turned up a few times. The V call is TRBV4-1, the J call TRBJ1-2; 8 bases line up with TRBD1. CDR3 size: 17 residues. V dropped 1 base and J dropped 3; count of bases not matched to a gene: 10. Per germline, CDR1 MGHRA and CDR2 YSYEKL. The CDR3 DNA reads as TGCGCCAGCAGCCAAGTCCAGGGGGCTTTTGCCCACTATGGCTACACCTTC. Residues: CASSQVQGAFAHYGYTF.

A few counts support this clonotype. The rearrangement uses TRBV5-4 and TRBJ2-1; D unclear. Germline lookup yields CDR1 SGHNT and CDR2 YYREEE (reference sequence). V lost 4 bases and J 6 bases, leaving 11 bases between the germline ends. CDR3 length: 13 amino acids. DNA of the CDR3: TGTGCCAGCAGCCTTCCAGTGGGCAATGAGCAGTTCTTC. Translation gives CASSLPVGNEQFF.

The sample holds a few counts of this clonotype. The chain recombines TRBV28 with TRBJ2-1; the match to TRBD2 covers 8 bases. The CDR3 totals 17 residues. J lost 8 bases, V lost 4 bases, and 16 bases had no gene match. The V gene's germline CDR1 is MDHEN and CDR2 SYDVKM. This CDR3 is CASSSPSAGGNLHEQFF. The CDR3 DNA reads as TGTGCCAGCAGTTCCCCCTCCGCGGGGGGTAACCTGCATGAGCAGTTCTTC.

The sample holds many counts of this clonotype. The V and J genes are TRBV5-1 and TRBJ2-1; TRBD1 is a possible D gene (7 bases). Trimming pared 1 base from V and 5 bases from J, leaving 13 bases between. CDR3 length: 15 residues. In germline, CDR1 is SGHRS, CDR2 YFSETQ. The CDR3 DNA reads TGCGCCAGCAGCTTGACGGCAGGGGGGAACAATGAGCAGTTCTTC. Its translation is CASSLTAGGNNEQFF.

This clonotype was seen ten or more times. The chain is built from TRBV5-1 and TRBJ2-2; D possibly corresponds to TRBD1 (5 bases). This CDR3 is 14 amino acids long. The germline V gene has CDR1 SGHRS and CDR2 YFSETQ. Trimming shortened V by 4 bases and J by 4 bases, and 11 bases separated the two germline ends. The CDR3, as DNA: TGCGCCAGCAGCAGGGGAATTCTCACCGGGGAGCTGTTTTTT. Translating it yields CASSRGILTGELFF.

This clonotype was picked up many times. In nucleotides, the CDR3 is TGTGCCAGCAGCTTGACCTGGGGTTACGAGCAGTACTTC. This translates into CASSLTWGYEQYF. The rearrangement uses TRBV5-6 and TRBJ2-7, with D uncertain. Between the trimmed V and J ends, which lost 1 base and 4 bases, there was a span of 9 bases. Germline-derived CDR1 and CDR2 are SGHDT and YYEEEE. The CDR3 spans 13 residues.

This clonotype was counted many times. The CDR3 nucleotides read TGCGCCAGCAGCCCGGGACGGGGGGACACCTACAATGAGCAGTTCTTC. This codes for CASSPGRGDTYNEQFF. The gene calls are TRBV5-1 and TRBJ2-1; tentative D call: TRBD2 (7 bases). Deletions cut 4 bases from V and 2 bases from J, with 16 bases between. CDR1 is SGHRS, CDR2 YFSETQ, per germline. This CDR3 is 16 amino acids long. The full variable domain, its missing parts supplied by reference TRBV5-1 and TRBJ2-1, is KAGVTQTPRYLIKTRGQQVTLSCSPISGHRSVSWYQQTPGQGLQFLFEYFSETQRNKGNFPGRFSGRQFSNSRSEMNVSTLELGDSALYLCASSPGRGDTYNEQFFGPGTRLTVL.

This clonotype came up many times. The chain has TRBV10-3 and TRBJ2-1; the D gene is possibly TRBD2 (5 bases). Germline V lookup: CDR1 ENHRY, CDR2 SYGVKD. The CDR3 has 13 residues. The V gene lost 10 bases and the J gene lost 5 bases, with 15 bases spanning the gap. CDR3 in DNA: TGTGCCACCCGAGGAGCGGCCCACAATGAGCAGTTCTTC. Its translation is CATRGAAHNEQFF.

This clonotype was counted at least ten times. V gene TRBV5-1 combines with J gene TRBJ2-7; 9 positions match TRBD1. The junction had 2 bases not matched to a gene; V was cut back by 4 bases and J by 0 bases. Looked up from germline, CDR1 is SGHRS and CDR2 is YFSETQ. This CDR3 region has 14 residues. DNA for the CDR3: TGCGCCAGCAGCCTGGGACAGGGCTCCTACGAGCAGTACGTC. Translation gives CASSLGQGSYEQYV.

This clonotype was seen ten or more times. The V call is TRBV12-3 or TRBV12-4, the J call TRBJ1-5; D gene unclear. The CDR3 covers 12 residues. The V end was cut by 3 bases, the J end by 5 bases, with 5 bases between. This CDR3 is CASSFADQPQHF. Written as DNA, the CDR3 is TGTGCCAGCAGTTTTGCGGATCAGCCCCAGCATTTT.

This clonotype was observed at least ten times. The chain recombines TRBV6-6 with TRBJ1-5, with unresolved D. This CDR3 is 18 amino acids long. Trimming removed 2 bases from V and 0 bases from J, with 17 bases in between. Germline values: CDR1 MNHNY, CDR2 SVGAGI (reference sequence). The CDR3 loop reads CASSYRLRARHSNQPQHF. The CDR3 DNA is TGTGCCAGCAGTTACCGATTAAGGGCCCGCCATAGCAATCAGCCCCAGCATTTT.

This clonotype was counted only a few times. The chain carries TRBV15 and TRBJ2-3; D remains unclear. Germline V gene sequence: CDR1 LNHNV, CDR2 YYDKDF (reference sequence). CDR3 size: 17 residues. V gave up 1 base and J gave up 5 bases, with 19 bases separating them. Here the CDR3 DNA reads TGTGCCACCAGCAGAGTGCAGAGCCCCGGGTCGAAAGATACGCAGTATTTT. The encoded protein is CATSRVQSPGSKDTQYF.

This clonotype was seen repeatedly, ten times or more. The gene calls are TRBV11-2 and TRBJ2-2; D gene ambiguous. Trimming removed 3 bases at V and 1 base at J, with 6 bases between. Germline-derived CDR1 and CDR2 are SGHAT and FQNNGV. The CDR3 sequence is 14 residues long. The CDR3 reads CASSFDLNTGELFF. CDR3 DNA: TGTGCCAGCAGCTTTGACTTGAACACCGGGGAGCTGTTTTTT. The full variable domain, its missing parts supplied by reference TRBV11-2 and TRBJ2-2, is EAGVAQSPRYKIIEKRQSVAFWCNPISGHATLYWYQQILGQGPKLLIQFQNNGVVDDSQLPKDRFSAERLKGVDSTLKIQPAKLEDSAVYLCASSFDLNTGELFFGEGSRLTVL.